The rows below give T cell receptor beta chains drawn from one sample of a study of T cell repertoires in cytomegalovirus infection. TCRdb redid the calling of the reads with MiXCR, one entry per CDR3 protein. Of about 130,000 distinct CDR3 sequences listed, approximately 8.8% are singletons. Sample: PBMCs. All receptors derive from a human donor in good health (CMV status not recorded). Some clones in this sample may be carry-over from other donors' samples. CDR3s include the opening cysteine and the closing phenylalanine or tryptophan. D genes are given only for firm matches. Where a row states a size, it is once, few, many or the class of an expanded clone; other rows omit it.

>.|TRBV6-4|TRBJ2-7|many
TGTGCCAGCAGGATACTCGTAGTATTCCACGAGCAGTACTTC
CASRILVVFHEQYF
>TRBD1|TRBV5-1|TRBJ2-7|.
TGCGCCAGCAGGGATGCCCGGGACAGGGCCTACGAGCAGTACTTC
CASRDARDRAYEQYF
>.|TRBV2|TRBJ1-1|many
TGTGCCAGCCACGACGGGACCTACATACCTGAAGCTTTCTTT
CASHDGTYIPEAFF
>.|TRBV5-1|TRBJ2-7|many
TGCGCCAGCAGCTTGGTGGGCCCAACCTACGAGCAGTACTTC
CASSLVGPTYEQYF
>.|TRBV7-2|TRBJ1-5|many
TGTGCCAGCAGCTTAGACGCTCAGCCCCAGCATTTT
CASSLDAQPQHF
>.|TRBV5-1|TRBJ1-1|.
TGCGCCAGCAGCTTGGAACCCCATGGACAGTTGAACACTGAAGCTTTCTTT
CASSLEPHGQLNTEAFF
>TRBD1|TRBV9|TRBJ2-7|.
TGTGCCAGTGGACAGGGGGCCTACGAGCAGTACTTC
CASGQGAYEQYF
>TRBD1|TRBV18|TRBJ2-7|few
TGTGCCAGCTCACCAGGACAGGGGGCTGGAGAGCAGTACTTC
CASSPGQGAGEQYF
>.|TRBV6-2/TRBV6-3|TRBJ2-1|many
TGTGCCAGCAGTTACGTTGGGGTAAACTCCTACAATGAGCAGTTCTTC
CASSYVGVNSYNEQFF
>TRBD1|TRBV10-3|TRBJ1-5|.
TGTGCCATCAGTGAGTCAGGGGGCGCGGGACAGCCCCAGCATTTT
CAISESGGAGQPQHF
>TRBD1|TRBV29-1|TRBJ1-3|.
TGCAGCGTTGTGGACAGGGACGGGAACACCATATATTTT
CSVVDRDGNTIYF
>TRBD2|TRBV5-1|TRBJ2-3|.
TGCGCCAGCAGGAAGGGCGGGGGGACGACAGATACGCAGTATTTT
CASRKGGGTTDTQYF
>.|TRBV12-3/TRBV12-4|TRBJ2-2|many
TGTGCCAGCAGTTTCCATCGGAACACCGGGGAGCTGTTTTTT
CASSFHRNTGELFF
>.|TRBV6-5|TRBJ1-1|.
TGTGCCAGCGGGAGGGAGACGGATCGGGCTGAAGCTTTCTTT
CASGRETDRAEAFF
>.|TRBV9|TRBJ2-6|few
TGTGCCAGCAGGGAGGGCTCTGGGGCCAACGTCCTGACTTTC
CASREGSGANVLTF
>.|TRBV5-1|TRBJ2-1|many
TGCGCCAGCAGCTTGGCAGAGGGAACATCGAATGAGCAGTTCTTC
CASSLAEGTSNEQFF
>TRBD1|TRBV23-1|TRBJ1-4|few
TGCGCCAGCAGTCAACCTAAGACAGGGGGTTGTGAAAAACTGTTTTTT
CASSQPKTGGCEKLFF
>.|TRBV4-2|TRBJ2-5|many
TGTGCCAGCAGCCAATGGAGACTCCCAGAGACCCAGTACTTC
CASSQWRLPETQYF
>.|TRBV19|TRBJ1-5|many
TGTGCCAGTAGTGACCGGACGGCCCCTAGGAAGCCCCAGCATTTT
CASSDRTAPRKPQHF
>TRBD2|TRBV19|TRBJ2-7|many
TGTGCCAGTAGTAGACGGACTAGCGGGGAGCAGTACTTC
CASSRRTSGEQYF
>TRBD1|TRBV5-4|TRBJ1-2|many
TGTGCCAGCAGCCGCGACGGACAGGGGGTTCGGTATGGCTACACCTTC
CASSRDGQGVRYGYTF
>.|TRBV7-2|TRBJ1-2|many
TGTGCCAGCAGCTTACAGGGGTCCGGCTACACCTTC
CASSLQGSGYTF
>TRBD1|TRBV7-9|TRBJ1-6|many
TGTGCCAGCAGTTTTGACAGGGGGCCCGTCCCCCTCCACTTT
CASSFDRGPVPLHF
>.|TRBV7-9|TRBJ1-1|many
TGTGCCAGCAGCCCTGCAATGGTTGAAGCTTTCTTT
CASSPAMVEAFF
>.|TRBV14|TRBJ1-6|many
TGTGCCAGCAGCCAACGAGAGGGCAGAGTTTCACCCCTCCACTTT
CASSQREGRVSPLHF
>TRBD2|TRBV29-1|TRBJ2-3|.
TGCAGCGTTGAGCGGGGGGCAGATACGCAGTATTTT
CSVERGADTQYF
>.|TRBV29-1|TRBJ2-7|few
TGCAGCGTGGGCCCGGAGGATTCCGCCTACGAGCAGTACTTC
CSVGPEDSAYEQYF
>TRBD2|TRBV2|TRBJ2-7|many
TGTGCCAGCAGGACTAGCGGGGGCCAGCTATACGAGCAGTACTTC
CASRTSGGQLYEQYF
>.|TRBV20-1|TRBJ2-5|.
TGCAGTGCTAGAGACAGGGTAGGGGAGACCCAGTACTTC
CSARDRVGETQYF
>TRBD1|TRBV20-1|TRBJ1-1|.
TGCAGTGCTATTGGCGACAGGGCGAAGAACACTGAAGCTTTCTTT
CSAIGDRAKNTEAFF
>.|TRBV10-3|TRBJ1-5|few
TGTGCCATCAGGGACATGAATCAGCCCCAGCATTTT
CAIRDMNQPQHF
>TRBD1|TRBV6-6|TRBJ1-1|many
TGTGCCAGCAGTCAGGGGGTAGGTAACACTGAAGCTTTCTTT
CASSQGVGNTEAFF